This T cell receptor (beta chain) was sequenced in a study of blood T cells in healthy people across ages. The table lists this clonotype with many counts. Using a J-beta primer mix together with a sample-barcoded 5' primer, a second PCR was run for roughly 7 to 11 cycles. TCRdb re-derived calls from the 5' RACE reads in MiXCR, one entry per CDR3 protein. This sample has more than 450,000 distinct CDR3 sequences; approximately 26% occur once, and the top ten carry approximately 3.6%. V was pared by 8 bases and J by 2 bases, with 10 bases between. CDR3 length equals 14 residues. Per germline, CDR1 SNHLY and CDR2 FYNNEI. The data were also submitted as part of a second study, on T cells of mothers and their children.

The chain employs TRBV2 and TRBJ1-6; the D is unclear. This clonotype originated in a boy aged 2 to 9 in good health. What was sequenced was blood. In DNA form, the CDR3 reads TGTGCCAGCGGGTTCAGGCCCTATAATTCACCCCTCCACTTT. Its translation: CASGFRPYNSPLHF. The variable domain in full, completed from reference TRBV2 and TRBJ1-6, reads EPEVTQTPSHQVTQMGQEVILRCVPISNHLYFYWYRQILGQKVEFLVSFYNNEISEKSEIFDDQFSVERPDGSNFTLKIRSTKLEDSAMYFCASGFRPYNSPLHFGNGTRLTVT.